The next 3 T cell receptor beta chains were all read from a single sample in a study of Graves' ophthalmopathy and Graves' hyperthyroidism. RNA transcripts provided the template for amplifying TCR beta CDR3 regions. HTBI-primed RT-PCR formed the first round, and a multiplex PCR formed the second. One entry per CDR3 protein results from TCRdb running MiXCR on the multiplex PCR reads. The repertoire holds about 1.2 million distinct CDR3 sequences, with less than 45% as singletons. The sequencing sample was made of peripheral blood or thyroid tissue (not recorded which). These receptors were taken from an adult man with Graves' hyperthyroidism.

This sequence joins TRBV5-1 and TRBJ2-5; perhaps TRBD2 as D (5 bases). CDR1 is SGHRS, CDR2 YFSETQ, per germline. This CDR3 is 16 amino acids long. The germline V and J ends were trimmed by 3 bases and 2 bases, with 17 bases remaining between them. The CDR3 reads CASSSGLSPKQETQYF. CDR3 coding DNA: TGCGCCAGCAGCTCCGGACTCAGCCCAAAACAAGAGACCCAGTACTTC. Combining the CDR3 with reference TRBV5-1 and TRBJ2-5 gives the whole variable domain KAGVTQTPRYLIKTRGQQVTLSCSPISGHRSVSWYQQTPGQGLQFLFEYFSETQRNKGNFPGRFSGRQFSNSRSEMNVSTLELGDSALYLCASSSGLSPKQETQYFGPGTRLLVL.

This chain links TRBV9 with TRBJ1-2; 7 bases agree with TRBD1. This CDR3 region has 14 residues. With V trimmed by 4 bases and J by 3 bases, 6 bases remained unmatched. Germline values: CDR1 SGDLS, CDR2 YYNGEE. As DNA, the CDR3 is TGTGCCAGCAGCCCACGACAGGGCCACTATGGCTACACCTTC. Translation: CASSPRQGHYGYTF.

The V call is TRBV20-1, the J call TRBJ2-3, with 9 positions matching TRBD2. Germline values: CDR1 DFQATT, CDR2 SNEGSKA (reference sequence). CDR3 length equals 13 residues. After removal of 5 bases from V and 4 bases from J, the junction contained 4 bases not matched to a gene. Written as DNA, the CDR3 is TGCAGTGCTTTGCGGGGGGGTCCAGATACGCAGTATTTT. Amino acids: CSALRGGPDTQYF.